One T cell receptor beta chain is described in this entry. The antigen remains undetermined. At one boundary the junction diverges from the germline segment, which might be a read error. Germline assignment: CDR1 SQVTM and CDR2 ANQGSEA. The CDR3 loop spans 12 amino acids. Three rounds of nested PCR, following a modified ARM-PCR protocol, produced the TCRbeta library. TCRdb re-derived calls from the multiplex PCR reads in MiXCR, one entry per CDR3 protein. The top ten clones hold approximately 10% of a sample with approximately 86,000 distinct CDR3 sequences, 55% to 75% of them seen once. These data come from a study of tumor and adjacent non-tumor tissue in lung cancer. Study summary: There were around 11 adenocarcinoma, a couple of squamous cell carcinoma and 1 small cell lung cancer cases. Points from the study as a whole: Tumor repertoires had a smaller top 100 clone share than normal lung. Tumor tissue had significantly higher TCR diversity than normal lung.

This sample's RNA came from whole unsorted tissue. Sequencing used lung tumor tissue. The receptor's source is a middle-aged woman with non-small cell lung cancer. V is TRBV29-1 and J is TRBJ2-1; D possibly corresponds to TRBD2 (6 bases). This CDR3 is CSVMRGGGEQFF. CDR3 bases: TGCAGCGTTATGAGGGGCGGCGGGGAGCAATTCTTC.